The entry that follows covers one T cell receptor beta chain sequence. Its target is not known. This entry comes from a study of shared clonotypes between healthy human individuals. Study-level results: Limited genetic and exposure-history diversity came from having few donors. Between a handful of donors, naive CD4 clonotypes were shared at a level of about 5.3%.

Several immunoSEQ 96-well plates shared each subset's DNA, each plate a replicate. Produced via immunoSEQ multiplex PCR; TCRdb's table is partial and in-frame only. Among about 2 million clones listed, approximately 95% were seen once. Naive CD8 populations comprised CD45RO-negative cells positively selected for CCR7, excluding terminally differentiated effector memory CD45RA+ cells. None of the donors, who were healthy HIV-negative adults, had recently had acute infections or vaccinations. Trimming shortened V by 4 bases and J by 4 bases, and 4 bases separated the two germline ends. Germline CDR1 and CDR2: MGHRA and YSYEKL. There are 11 residues in the CDR3.

Input material: naive CD8+ T cells sorted from blood. The receptor's source is a young man in good health. The V gene is TRBV4-1, the J gene TRBJ2-5; no clear D gene. CDR3 nucleotides: TGCGCCAGCAGCCCGGGAGAGACCCAGTACTTC. Protein product: CASSPGETQYF.